The 6 T cell receptor beta chains listed next were all sequenced from one sample in a study of CD8+CD57+ T cells in acquired aplastic anemia. Patients chosen for sequencing had shown CD8+CD57+ cell expansion by flow cytometry. For CDR3 and TCR beta VDJ profiling, genomic DNA was the template used. One entry per CDR3 protein, called by TCRdb with MiXCR from the reads. The table lists hundreds of thousands of distinct CDR3 sequences, approximately 45% of them singletons, with under 9% in the top ten. The material sequenced was sorted CD4+, CD8+, or CD8+CD57+ T cells (not recorded which) from PBMCs. The receptors derive from a human donor with aplastic anemia.

The table lists this clonotype with many counts. This chain links TRBV2 with TRBJ1-6; tentatively, D is TRBD1 (5 bases). V gave up 8 bases and J gave up 1 base, with 15 bases separating them. The CDR3 has 16 residues. Germline assignment: CDR1 SNHLY and CDR2 FYNNEI. The CDR3 coding sequence is TGTGCCAGCCTTCAAGACAGTAGTTCCTATAATTCACCCCTCCACTTT. Translated: CASLQDSSSYNSPLHF.

The chain links TRBV5-6 to TRBJ2-7; no clear D gene. CDR3 length equals 13 residues. V was shortened by 4 bases and J by 5 bases, with 13 bases between the two germline ends. In germline, CDR1 is SGHDT, CDR2 YYEEEE. CDR3 residues: CASSHPVMDEQYF. As DNA, the CDR3 is TGTGCCAGCAGCCACCCCGTGATGGACGAGCAGTACTTC. The variable domain in full, completed from reference TRBV5-6 and TRBJ2-7, reads DAGVTQSPTHLIKTRGQQVTLRCSPKSGHDTVSWYQQALGQGPQFIFQYYEEEERQRGNFPDRFSGHQFPNYSSELNVNALLLGDSALYLCASSHPVMDEQYFGPGTRLTVT.

The chain carries TRBV5-6 and TRBJ2-7; D is perhaps TRBD1 (6 bases). Germline V lookup: CDR1 SGHDT, CDR2 YYEEEE. Trimming shortened V by 4 bases and J by 4 bases, and 9 bases separated the two germline ends. This CDR3 comprises 12 residues. Here the CDR3 DNA reads TGTGCCAGCAGCATCGGACAGTACGAGCAGTACTTC. Amino acid sequence: CASSIGQYEQYF.

The chain combines TRBV7-3 with TRBJ1-2; 7 bases are shared with TRBD1. V trimming: 2 bases; J trimming: 8 bases; junction bases outside the gene matches: 5. Per the germline V gene, CDR1 is SGHTA and CDR2 is FQGTGA. The CDR3 has 13 residues. Written as DNA, the CDR3 is TGTGCCAGCAGCTTAGACAGGGTAGGCGGCTACACCTTC. Its translation: CASSLDRVGGYTF.

The rearrangement joins TRBV7-6 to TRBJ2-7; D not resolved. This CDR3 contains 12 residues. The germline CDR1 and CDR2 sequences are SGHVS and FNYEAQ. V lost 1 base, J lost 5 bases, and 6 bases lay in between. The CDR3 DNA reads TGTGCCAGCAGCTTAGGCCGCGACGAGCAGTACTTC. The encoded protein is CASSLGRDEQYF. The whole variable domain, filled in from reference TRBV7-6 and TRBJ2-7, reads GAGVSQSPRYKVTKRGQDVALRCDPISGHVSLYWYRQALGQGPEFLTYFNYEAQQDKSGLPNDRFSAERPEGSISTLTIQRTEQRDSAMYRCASSLGRDEQYFGPGTRLTVT.

With regard to this clonotype: Likely a read error: the CDR3 ends without its conserved phenylalanine or tryptophan. The V and J genes are TRBV7-3 and TRBJ2-7; 7 nucleotides align to TRBD1. Trimming took 2 bases from V and 6 from J; bases not matched to a gene: 1. Germline values: CDR1 SGHTA, CDR2 FQGTGA. The CDR3 length is 12 residues. CDR3 sequence (DNA): TGTGCCAGCAGCTTACCAGGGGGCGAGCAGTACCTC. This translates into CASSLPGGEQYL.